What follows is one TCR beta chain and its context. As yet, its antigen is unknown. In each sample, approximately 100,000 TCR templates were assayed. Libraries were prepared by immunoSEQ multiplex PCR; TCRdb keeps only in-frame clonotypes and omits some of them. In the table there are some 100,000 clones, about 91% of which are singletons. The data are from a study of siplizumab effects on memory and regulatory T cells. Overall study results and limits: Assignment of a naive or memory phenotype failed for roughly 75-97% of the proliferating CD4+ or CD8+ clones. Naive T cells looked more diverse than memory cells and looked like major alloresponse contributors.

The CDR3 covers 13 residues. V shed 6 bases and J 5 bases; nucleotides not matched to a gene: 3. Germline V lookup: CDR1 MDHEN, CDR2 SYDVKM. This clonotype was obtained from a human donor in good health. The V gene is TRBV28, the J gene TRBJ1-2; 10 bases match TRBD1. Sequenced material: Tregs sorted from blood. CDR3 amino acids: CASRGTGEYGYTF. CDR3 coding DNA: TGTGCCAGCAGGGGGACAGGGGAATATGGCTACACCTTC.